The sequence of this T cell receptor (beta chain) was determined in a study of glioma-infiltrating T cells after dendritic cell vaccination. Using immunoSEQ multiplex PCR, the repertoire was profiled, and TCRdb retains in-frame clones only, with some absent. The data show tens of thousands of clones, with 70% to 85% seen just once and 7.8% held by the top ten. This specimen was blood, taken before dendritic cell vaccination. This clonotype originated in a human donor with glioblastoma.

The CDR3 region has the DNA TGTGCCACCAGCAGAGATCGCATCGGCAGGTTACAAGAGACCCAGTACTTC. Translating it yields CATSRDRIGRLQETQYF. The chain has TRBV15 and TRBJ2-5; the D is unclear. CDR1 and CDR2 (germline): LNHNV, YYDKDF (reference sequence). V was trimmed by 0 bases and J by 2 bases, leaving 16 bases between them. The CDR3 has 17 residues.